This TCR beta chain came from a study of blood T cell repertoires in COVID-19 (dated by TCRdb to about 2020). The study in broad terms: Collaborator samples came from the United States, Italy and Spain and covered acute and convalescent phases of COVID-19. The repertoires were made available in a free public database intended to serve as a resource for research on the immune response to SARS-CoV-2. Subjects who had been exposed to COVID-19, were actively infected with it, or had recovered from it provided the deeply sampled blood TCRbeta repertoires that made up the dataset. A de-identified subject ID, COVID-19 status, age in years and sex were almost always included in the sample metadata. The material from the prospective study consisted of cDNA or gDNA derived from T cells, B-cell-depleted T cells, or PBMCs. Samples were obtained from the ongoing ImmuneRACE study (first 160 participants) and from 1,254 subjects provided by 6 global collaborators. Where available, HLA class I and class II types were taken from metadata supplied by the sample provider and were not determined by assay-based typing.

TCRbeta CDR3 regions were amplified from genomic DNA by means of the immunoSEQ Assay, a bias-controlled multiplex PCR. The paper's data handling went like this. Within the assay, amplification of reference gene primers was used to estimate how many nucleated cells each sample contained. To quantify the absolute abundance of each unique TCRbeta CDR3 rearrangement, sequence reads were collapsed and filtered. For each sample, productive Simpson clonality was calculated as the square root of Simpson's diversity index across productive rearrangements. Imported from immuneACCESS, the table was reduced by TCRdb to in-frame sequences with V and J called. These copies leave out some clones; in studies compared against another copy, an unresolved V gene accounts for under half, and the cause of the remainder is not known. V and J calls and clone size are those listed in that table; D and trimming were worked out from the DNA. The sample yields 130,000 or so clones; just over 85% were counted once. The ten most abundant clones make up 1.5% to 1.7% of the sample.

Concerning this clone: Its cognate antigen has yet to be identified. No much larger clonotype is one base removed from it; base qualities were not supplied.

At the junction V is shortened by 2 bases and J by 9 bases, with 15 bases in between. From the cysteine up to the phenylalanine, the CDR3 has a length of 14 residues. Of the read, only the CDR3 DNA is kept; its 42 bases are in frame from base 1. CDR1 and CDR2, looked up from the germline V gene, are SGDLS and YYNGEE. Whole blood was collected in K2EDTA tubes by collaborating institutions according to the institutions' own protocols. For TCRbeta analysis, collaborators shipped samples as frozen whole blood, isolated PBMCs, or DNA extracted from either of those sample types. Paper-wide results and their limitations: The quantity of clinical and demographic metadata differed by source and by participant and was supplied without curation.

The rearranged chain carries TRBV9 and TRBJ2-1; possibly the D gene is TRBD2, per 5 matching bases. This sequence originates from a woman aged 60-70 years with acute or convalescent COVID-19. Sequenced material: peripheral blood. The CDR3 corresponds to CASSVGGFGREQFF. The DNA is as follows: TGTGCCAGCAGCGTTGGCGGGTTTGGTCGTGAGCAGTTCTTC. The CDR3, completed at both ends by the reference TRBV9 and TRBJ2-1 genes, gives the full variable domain DSGVTQTPKHLITATGQRVTLRCSPRSGDLSVYWYQQSLDQGLQFLIQYYNGEERAKGNILERFSAQQFPDLHSELNLSSLELGDSALYFCASSVGGFGREQFFGPGTRLTVL.